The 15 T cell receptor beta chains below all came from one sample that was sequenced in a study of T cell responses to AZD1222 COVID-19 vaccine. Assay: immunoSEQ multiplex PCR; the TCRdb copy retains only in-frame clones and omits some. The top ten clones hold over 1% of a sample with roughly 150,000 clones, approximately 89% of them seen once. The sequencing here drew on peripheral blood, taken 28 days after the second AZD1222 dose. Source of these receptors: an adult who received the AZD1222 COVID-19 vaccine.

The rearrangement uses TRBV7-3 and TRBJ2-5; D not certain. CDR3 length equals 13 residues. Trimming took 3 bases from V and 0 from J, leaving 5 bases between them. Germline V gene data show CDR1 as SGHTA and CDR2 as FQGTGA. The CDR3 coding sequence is TGTGCCAGCAGCTTTACAAACCAAGAGACCCAGTACTTC. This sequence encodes CASSFTNQETQYF.

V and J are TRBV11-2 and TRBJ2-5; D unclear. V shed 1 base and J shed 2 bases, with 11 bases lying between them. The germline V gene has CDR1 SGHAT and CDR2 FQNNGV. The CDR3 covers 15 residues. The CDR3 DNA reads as TGTGCCAGCAGCTTAGTTCCGGCAGGACAAGAGACCCAGTACTTC. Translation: CASSLVPAGQETQYF.

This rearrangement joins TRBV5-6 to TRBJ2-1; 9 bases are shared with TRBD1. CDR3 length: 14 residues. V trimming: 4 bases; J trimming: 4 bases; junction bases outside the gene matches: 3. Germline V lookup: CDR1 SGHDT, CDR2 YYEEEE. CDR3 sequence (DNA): TGTGCCAGCAGCGCGGACAGGGGATACAATGAGCAGTTCTTC. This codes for CASSADRGYNEQFF.

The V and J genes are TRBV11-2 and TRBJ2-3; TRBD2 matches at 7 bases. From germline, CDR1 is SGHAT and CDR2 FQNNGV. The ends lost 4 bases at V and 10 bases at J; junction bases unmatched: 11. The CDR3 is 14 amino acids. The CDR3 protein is CASSSASAGEAQYF. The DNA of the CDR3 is TGTGCCAGCAGCTCTGCCTCGGCGGGGGAGGCGCAGTATTTT.

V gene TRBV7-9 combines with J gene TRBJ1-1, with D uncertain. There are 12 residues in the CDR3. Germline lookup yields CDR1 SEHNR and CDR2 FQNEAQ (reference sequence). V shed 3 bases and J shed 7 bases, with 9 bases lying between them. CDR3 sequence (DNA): TGTGCCAGCAGCTTTGGGGATGGTGAAGCTTTCTTT. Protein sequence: CASSFGDGEAFF.

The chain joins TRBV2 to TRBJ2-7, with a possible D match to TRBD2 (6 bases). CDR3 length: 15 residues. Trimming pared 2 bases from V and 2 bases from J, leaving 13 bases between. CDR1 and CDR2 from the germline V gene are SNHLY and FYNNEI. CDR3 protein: CASSENGRSTYEQYF. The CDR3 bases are TGTGCCAGCAGTGAAAACGGGAGAAGCACCTACGAGCAGTACTTC.

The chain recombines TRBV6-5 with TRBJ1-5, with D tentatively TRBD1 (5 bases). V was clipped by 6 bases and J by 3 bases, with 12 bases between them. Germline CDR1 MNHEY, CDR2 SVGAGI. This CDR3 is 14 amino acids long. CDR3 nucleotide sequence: TGTGCCAGCAGATTTGGCAGGGCCAATCAGCCCCAGCATTTT. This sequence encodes CASRFGRANQPQHF.

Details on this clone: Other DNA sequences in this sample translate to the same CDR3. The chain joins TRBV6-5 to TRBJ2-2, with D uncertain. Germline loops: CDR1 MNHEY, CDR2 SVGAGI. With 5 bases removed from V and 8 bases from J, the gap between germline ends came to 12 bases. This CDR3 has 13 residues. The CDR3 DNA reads TGTGCCAGCAGTCGAATTGAGTCTGGGGAGCTGTTTTTT. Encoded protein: CASSRIESGELFF.

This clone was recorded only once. The CDR3 spells CASSLGSNEQFF. CDR3 nucleotide sequence: TGTGCCAGCAGTTTAGGATCCAATGAGCAGTTCTTC. This chain links TRBV12-3 or TRBV12-4 with TRBJ2-1; D not certain. The CDR3 spans 12 residues. V was shortened by 1 base and J by 6 bases, with 4 bases between the two germline ends.

In DNA, the CDR3 is TGTGCCAGCAGCCATTCCCCCAGAGCCACAGATACGCAGTATTTT. Translated: CASSHSPRATDTQYF. This chain connects TRBV14 to TRBJ2-3; no clear D. V lost 3 bases, J lost 2 bases, and 12 bases lay in between. The CDR3 length is 15 residues. Germline V gene lookup returns CDR1 SGHDN and CDR2 FVKESK.

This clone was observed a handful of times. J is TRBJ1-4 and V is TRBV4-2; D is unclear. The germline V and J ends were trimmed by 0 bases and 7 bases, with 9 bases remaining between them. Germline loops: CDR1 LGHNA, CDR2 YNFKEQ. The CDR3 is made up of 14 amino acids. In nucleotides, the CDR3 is TGTGCCAGCAGCCAAGATAGTAGAAGTGAAAAACTGTTTTTT. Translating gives CASSQDSRSEKLFF.

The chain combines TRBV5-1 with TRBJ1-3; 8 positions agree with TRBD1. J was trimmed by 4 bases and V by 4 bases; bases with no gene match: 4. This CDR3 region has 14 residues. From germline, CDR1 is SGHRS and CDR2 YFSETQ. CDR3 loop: CASSDRGAGNTIYF. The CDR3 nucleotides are TGCGCCAGCAGCGACAGGGGTGCCGGAAACACCATATATTTT. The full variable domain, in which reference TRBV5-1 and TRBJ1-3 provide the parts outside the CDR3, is KAGVTQTPRYLIKTRGQQVTLSCSPISGHRSVSWYQQTPGQGLQFLFEYFSETQRNKGNFPGRFSGRQFSNSRSEMNVSTLELGDSALYLCASSDRGAGNTIYFGEGSWLTVV.

The CDR3: CASSLVTGRPYNEQFF. CDR3 nucleotide sequence: TGTGCCAGCAGCTTAGTGACGGGGCGCCCTTACAATGAGCAGTTCTTC. V gene TRBV7-2 combines with J gene TRBJ2-1; D possibly uses TRBD1 or TRBD2 (5 bases each). CDR3 size: 16 residues. Germline-derived CDR1 and CDR2 are SGHTA and FQGNSA. V was clipped by 1 base and J by 4 bases, with 14 bases between them.

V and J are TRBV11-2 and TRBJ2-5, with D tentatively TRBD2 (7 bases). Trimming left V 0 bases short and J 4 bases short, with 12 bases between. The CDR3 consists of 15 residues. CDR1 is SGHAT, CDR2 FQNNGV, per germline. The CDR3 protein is CASSLDGGARETQYF. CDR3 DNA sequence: TGTGCCAGCAGCTTAGATGGGGGGGCGCGAGAGACCCAGTACTTC. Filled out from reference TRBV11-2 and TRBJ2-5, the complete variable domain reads EAGVAQSPRYKIIEKRQSVAFWCNPISGHATLYWYQQILGQGPKLLIQFQNNGVVDDSQLPKDRFSAERLKGVDSTLKIQPAKLEDSAVYLCASSLDGGARETQYFGPGTRLLVL.

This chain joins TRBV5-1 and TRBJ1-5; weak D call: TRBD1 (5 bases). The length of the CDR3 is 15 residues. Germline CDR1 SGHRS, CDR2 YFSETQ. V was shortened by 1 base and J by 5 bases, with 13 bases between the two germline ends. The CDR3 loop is CASSLSGDPDQPQHF. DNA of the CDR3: TGCGCCAGCAGCTTGTCGGGGGATCCCGATCAGCCCCAGCATTTT. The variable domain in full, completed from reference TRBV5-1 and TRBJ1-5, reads KAGVTQTPRYLIKTRGQQVTLSCSPISGHRSVSWYQQTPGQGLQFLFEYFSETQRNKGNFPGRFSGRQFSNSRSEMNVSTLELGDSALYLCASSLSGDPDQPQHFGDGTRLSIL.